The clone carrying this TCR beta chain was observed a few times. The data stem from a study of preoperative IRX-2 immunotherapy in early breast cancer. TCRdb's table, derived via immunoSEQ multiplex PCR, lists solely in-frame clones and lacks some. This table has some 35,000 clones, approximately 80% appearing once. Treatment noted: preoperative locoregional IRX-2 cytokine immunotherapy. Preoperative locoregional IRX-2 cytokine immunotherapy was tested in the phase Ib source study. This CDR3 has 14 residues. Germline V gene sequence: CDR1 SGHNT, CDR2 YENEEA. Trimming removed 5 bases from V and 7 bases from J, with 14 bases in between.

The TCR originated in a human donor with breast cancer. This specimen was lymph node tissue, taken after IRX-2 immunotherapy. The chain has TRBV11-3 and TRBJ1-4, with D unresolved. The CDR3 loop reads CASSLGISGEKLFF. The CDR3 DNA is TGTGCCAGCAGCCTAGGTATATCGGGTGAAAAACTGTTTTTT.